These 15 T cell receptor beta chains came from one sample sequenced in a study of OX40 agonist ivuxolimab in advanced cancers. TCRdb keeps only in-frame clones here, not all; method: immunoSEQ multiplex PCR. In the table there are about 110,000 clones, roughly 90% of which are singletons. The sample consisted of CD4+ or CD8+ T cells sorted from blood, taken in a trial of the OX40 agonist ivuxolimab. The receptors stem from an adult with an advanced solid tumor such as melanoma, head and neck, liver or kidney cancer.

V and J are TRBV7-8 and TRBJ1-4; TRBD1 is a possible D gene (5 bases). CDR1 and CDR2 (germline): SGHVS, FQNEAQ. The V gene lost 1 base and the J gene lost 8 bases, with 14 bases spanning the gap. The CDR3 length is 15 residues. CDR3 sequence reads: CASSLGSGGREKLFF. In DNA, the CDR3 is TGTGCCAGCAGCTTAGGATCGGGGGGAAGGGAAAAACTGTTTTTT.

The rearrangement links TRBV7-9 to TRBJ1-3; D is unresolved. In germline, CDR1 is SEHNR, CDR2 FQNEAQ (reference sequence). The CDR3 totals 17 residues. V was clipped by 1 base and J by 4 bases, with 17 bases between them. In nucleotides, the CDR3 is TGTGCCAGCAGCTTAGAGGCCCGCCCGACGGGAGGAAACACCATATATTTT. Its protein product is CASSLEARPTGGNTIYF.

V and J are TRBV10-3 and TRBJ1-2; the D gene is possibly TRBD1 (5 bases). This CDR3 region has 14 residues. V shed 2 bases and J shed 2 bases, with 9 bases lying between them. The germline CDR1 and CDR2 sequences are ENHRY and SYGVKD. CDR3 in DNA: TGTGCCATCAGTGAGGGGCGGGGGAACTATGGCTACACCTTC. Amino acid sequence: CAISEGRGNYGYTF.

The genes are TRBV27 and TRBJ1-5; 8 nucleotides match TRBD1. V gave up 6 bases and J gave up 2 bases; unmatched junction bases: 6. The CDR3 is 15 amino acids. CDR1 is MNHEY, CDR2 SMNVEV, per germline (reference sequence). CDR3 sequence (DNA): TGTGCCAGCAGATCAGGGGGCAGGGGCAATCAGCCCCAGCATTTT. Its translation: CASRSGGRGNQPQHF.

The chain has TRBV7-9 and TRBJ1-1; the D gene is possibly TRBD1 (5 bases). CDR3 length: 14 amino acids. Germline lookup yields CDR1 SEHNR and CDR2 FQNEAQ (reference sequence). V lost 3 bases and J lost 5, with 13 bases in between. The CDR3 sequence is CASSFLQGGTEAFF. The CDR3 DNA sequence: TGTGCCAGCAGCTTCCTCCAGGGTGGAACTGAAGCTTTCTTT.

V gene TRBV28 combines with J gene TRBJ2-1; D might be TRBD2 (6 bases). CDR3 length equals 16 residues. Germline values: CDR1 MDHEN, CDR2 SYDVKM. Trimming removed 5 bases from V and 1 base from J, with 15 bases in between. This CDR3 is CASSIPSAGSYNEQFF. DNA of the CDR3: TGTGCCAGCAGTATACCGTCAGCGGGTTCCTACAATGAGCAGTTCTTC.

The chain is built from TRBV13 and TRBJ2-2; 15 nucleotides match TRBD2. CDR3 length: 19 residues. V was clipped by 6 bases and J by 1 base; unmatched bases: 9. The germline gives CDR1 PRHDT, CDR2 FYEKMQ (reference sequence). CDR3 sequence: CASRLPGTSGRMNTGELFF. DNA for the CDR3: TGTGCCAGCAGACTACCCGGGACTAGCGGGAGGATGAACACCGGGGAGCTGTTTTTT.

This chain joins TRBV28 and TRBJ1-1, with unresolved D. Germline loops: CDR1 MDHEN, CDR2 SYDVKM. V was shortened by 3 bases and J by 5 bases, with 10 bases between the two germline ends. The CDR3 is 13 residues long. CDR3 residues: CASSLQVRTEAFF. The CDR3 DNA follows: TGTGCCAGCAGTTTGCAGGTCAGGACTGAAGCTTTCTTT.

This chain uses TRBV7-9 with TRBJ1-2, with TRBD1 identical over 9 bases. The junction had 11 bases not matched to a gene; V was cut back by 5 bases and J by 7 bases. The V gene's germline CDR1 is SEHNR and CDR2 FQNEAQ (reference sequence). The CDR3 has 15 residues. As DNA, the CDR3 is TGTGCCAGCAGCGCACGACAGGGGGAAGGTGGTGGCTACACCTTC. Protein product: CASSARQGEGGGYTF.

V is TRBV6-6 and J is TRBJ1-5; 9 nucleotides match TRBD1. V shed 8 bases, J shed 7 bases, and the junction held 6 bases outside the gene matches. Germline lookup yields CDR1 MNHNY and CDR2 SVGAGI (reference sequence). This CDR3 comprises 13 residues. The CDR3 loop reads CASQRTGAQPQHF. Here the CDR3 DNA reads TGTGCCAGCCAAAGGACAGGGGCCCAGCCCCAGCATTTT.

The genes are TRBV28 and TRBJ1-2; D call uncertain. This CDR3 has 21 residues. Germline V CDR1 and CDR2: MDHEN, SYDVKM. Trimming removed 3 bases at V and 0 bases at J, with 29 bases between. The CDR3 DNA sequence: TGTGCCAGCAGTTTCGGAAACCCCTTTCGGCGGAGCGGACTTACTAACTATGGCTACACCTTC. This gives the protein CASSFGNPFRRSGLTNYGYTF.

This chain joins TRBV9 and TRBJ1-4; D possibly corresponds to TRBD1 (5 bases). Germline V gene data show CDR1 as SGDLS and CDR2 as YYNGEE. V was trimmed by 3 bases and J by 5 bases, leaving 17 bases between them. This CDR3 comprises 16 residues. Here the CDR3 reads CASSEPAGGGNEKLFF. CDR3 in DNA: TGTGCCAGCAGCGAGCCTGCTGGGGGTGGGAATGAAAAACTGTTTTTT.

The gene calls are TRBV19 and TRBJ2-3; D perhaps matches TRBD2 (5 bases). The germline V and J ends were trimmed by 0 bases and 11 bases, with 12 bases remaining between them. From germline, CDR1 is LNHDA and CDR2 SQIVND (reference sequence). The CDR3 is 13 residues long. The CDR3 DNA is TGTGCCAGTAGTATAGACATACTAGGGCTGCAGTATTTT. This codes for CASSIDILGLQYF.

This chain joins TRBV28 and TRBJ1-5, with D maybe TRBD1 (5 bases). The CDR3 spans 18 residues. Per the germline V gene, CDR1 is MDHEN and CDR2 is SYDVKM. V shed 7 bases and J shed 2 bases, with 24 bases lying between them. The CDR3 reads CASTSGDRYLRGNQPQHF. The CDR3 DNA reads as TGTGCCAGCACTAGCGGAGACAGATACCTACGGGGCAATCAGCCCCAGCATTTT.

The genes are TRBV7-2 and TRBJ2-7, with D perhaps TRBD2 (5 bases). The CDR3 runs 15 residues. V dropped 0 bases and J dropped 4 bases, with 13 bases sitting between them. Germline lookup yields CDR1 SGHTA and CDR2 FQGNSA. The CDR3 loop is CASSLAVFGKYEQYF. CDR3 DNA: TGTGCCAGCAGCTTAGCGGTTTTCGGGAAATACGAGCAGTACTTC.